These 20 T cell receptor beta chains were all obtained from the same sample, sequenced in a study of human T cells and chemical hapten exposure. TCRdb analysed the RACE reads with MiXCR anew, one entry per CDR3 protein. The repertoire holds over 100,000 distinct CDR3 sequences, with over 9% as singletons. The time point denotes: patch test 3, about 24 weeks after DPC sensitization. Documented treatment: therapeutic diphenylcyclopropenone sensitization with weekly scalp DPC. The sequencing here drew on whole blood, taken in connection with sensitization to the hapten diphenylcyclopropenone (DPC). All receptors derive from a woman between 50 and 59 years old with alopecia areata. Some clones in this sample may be carry-over from other donors' samples.

This clonotype was counted at least ten times. This sequence joins TRBV7-2 and TRBJ2-4; D unclear. V was pared by 5 bases and J by 0 bases, with 11 bases between. This CDR3 region has 15 residues. Germline-derived CDR1 and CDR2 are SGHTA and FQGNSA. The CDR3 reads CASSPPDLAKNIQYF. The CDR3 DNA reads as TGTGCCAGCAGCCCCCCGGACCTAGCCAAAAACATTCAGTACTTC.

This clonotype was seen a handful of times. This chain uses TRBV29-1 with TRBJ1-3; the D gene is possibly TRBD1 (5 bases). Deletions cut 7 bases from V and 0 bases from J, with 10 bases between. From germline, CDR1 is SQVTM and CDR2 ANQGSEA. This CDR3 is 13 amino acids long. CDR3 loop: CSAQASSGNTIYF. In DNA, the CDR3 is TGCAGCGCACAGGCTTCCTCTGGAAACACCATATATTTT. Full variable domain (missing parts from reference TRBV29-1 and TRBJ1-3): SAVISQKPSRDICQRGTSLTIQCQVDSQVTMMFWYRQQPGQSLTLIATANQGSEATYESGFVIDKFPISRPNLTFSTLTVSNMSPEDSSIYLCSAQASSGNTIYFGEGSWLTVV.

This clonotype was seen many times. J is TRBJ2-1 and V is TRBV6-6, with 7 bases identical to TRBD1. Germline values: CDR1 MNHNY, CDR2 SVGAGI (reference sequence). There are 13 residues in the CDR3. V was clipped by 7 bases and J by 7 bases; unmatched bases: 7. This CDR3 reads CASTRDRLNEQFF. CDR3 sequence (DNA): TGTGCCAGCACCCGGGACAGACTAAATGAGCAGTTCTTC.

The chain recombines TRBV6-5 with TRBJ2-2; 8 positions match TRBD1. The length of the CDR3 is 14 residues. Germline V gives CDR1 MNHEY, CDR2 SVGAGI. V dropped 7 bases and J dropped 7; count of bases not matched to a gene: 8. The CDR3 here is CASTPTGAGGELFF. The CDR3 nucleotides read TGTGCCAGCACCCCGACAGGGGCTGGCGGGGAGCTGTTTTTT.

Only a few counts were recorded for this clonotype. The genes are TRBV14 and TRBJ2-1; tentatively, D is TRBD2 (6 bases). Per germline, CDR1 SGHDN and CDR2 FVKESK. The CDR3 is 19 amino acids. V dropped 3 bases and J dropped 0 bases, with 21 bases sitting between them. CDR3 DNA: TGTGCCAGCAGCCACAAAGACCCCGGGACTCTTAGCTCCTACAATGAGCAGTTCTTC. It encodes CASSHKDPGTLSSYNEQFF.

The chain uses TRBV12-3 or TRBV12-4 and TRBJ2-7; 8 nucleotides align to TRBD1. CDR3 size: 14 residues. After removal of 7 bases from V and 2 bases from J, the junction contained 7 bases not matched to a gene. DNA of the CDR3: TGTGCCAGCACTCCCCGGACAGGGCCCTACGAGCAGTACTTC. This gives the protein CASTPRTGPYEQYF.

The V and J genes are TRBV29-1 and TRBJ2-3; 15 bases align to TRBD2. The CDR3 is 15 residues long. Germline assignment: CDR1 SQVTM and CDR2 ANQGSEA. The V gene end was trimmed by 4 bases and the J gene end by 5 bases; junction bases not matched to a gene: 4. This CDR3 reads CSVGTSGGARDTQYF. The CDR3 DNA sequence: TGCAGCGTTGGGACTAGCGGGGGGGCCAGAGATACGCAGTATTTT.

The DNA of the CDR3 is TGTGCCAGCAGGCCCCTTGGGCCTAACAATGAGCAGTTCTTC. This sequence encodes CASRPLGPNNEQFF. The V call is TRBV7-9, the J call TRBJ2-1; D gene uncertain. V was cut by 6 bases and J by 5 bases, with 14 bases left in between. Germline-derived CDR1 and CDR2 are SEHNR and FQNEAQ (reference sequence). The CDR3 runs to 14 residues.

This clonotype was detected a few times. The chain joins TRBV5-1 to TRBJ1-1; D might be TRBD1 (5 bases). Germline loops: CDR1 SGHRS, CDR2 YFSETQ. V gave up 1 base and J gave up 5 bases, with 9 bases separating them. The CDR3 contains 13 residues. The CDR3 loop reads CASSLNGGTEAFF. Written as DNA, the CDR3 is TGCGCCAGCAGCTTGAATGGGGGGACTGAAGCTTTCTTT. The complete variable domain, with remaining parts taken from reference TRBV5-1 and TRBJ1-1, reads KAGVTQTPRYLIKTRGQQVTLSCSPISGHRSVSWYQQTPGQGLQFLFEYFSETQRNKGNFPGRFSGRQFSNSRSEMNVSTLELGDSALYLCASSLNGGTEAFFGQGTRLTVV.

V and J are TRBV7-9 and TRBJ2-3, with unresolved D. The germline V gene encodes CDR1 SEHNR and CDR2 FQNEAQ (reference sequence). The CDR3 has 12 residues. The ends were cut back, 2 bases at V and 6 bases at J, with 6 bases in the middle. The CDR3 here is CASSLIWDTQYF. The CDR3 DNA reads as TGTGCCAGCAGCTTAATCTGGGATACGCAGTATTTT.

The chain is built from TRBV20-1 and TRBJ1-1, with D possibly TRBD1 on 6 matching bases. The ends were cut back, 3 bases at V and 1 base at J, with 12 bases in the middle. The CDR3 has 14 amino acids. Germline loops: CDR1 DFQATT, CDR2 SNEGSKA (reference sequence). Here the CDR3 DNA reads TGCAGTGCTAGCCCGGGACATCAGAACACTGAAGCTTTCTTT. Protein product: CSASPGHQNTEAFF.

This clonotype was picked up a small number of times. This sequence joins TRBV29-1 and TRBJ1-2; no definite D call. Trimming shortened V by 6 bases and J by 4 bases, and 18 bases separated the two germline ends. The V gene's germline CDR1 is SQVTM and CDR2 ANQGSEA. The CDR3 sequence is 14 residues long. CDR3 in amino acids: CSVEAPGTVYGYTF. CDR3 bases: TGCAGCGTCGAGGCACCCGGCACAGTCTATGGCTACACCTTC.

This clonotype appeared a few times. This chain links TRBV7-6 with TRBJ1-1, with 8 bases fitting TRBD1. From germline, CDR1 is SGHVS and CDR2 FNYEAQ. Germline trimming cut 3 bases from V and 4 bases from J; bases unmatched to any gene: 10. There are 16 residues in the CDR3. CDR3 sequence: CASSLDREKGRTEAFF. CDR3 coding DNA: TGTGCCAGCAGCTTGGACAGGGAAAAGGGGCGCACTGAAGCTTTCTTT.

This clonotype was seen a few times. V gene TRBV29-1 combines with J gene TRBJ1-3; TRBD1 matches 7 bases. Looked up from germline, CDR1 is SQVTM and CDR2 is ANQGSEA. The CDR3 has 14 residues. J was trimmed by 2 bases and V by 4 bases; bases with no gene match: 5. The CDR3 here is CSVGQGDTGNTIYF. The CDR3, as DNA: TGCAGCGTTGGCCAGGGGGATACTGGAAACACCATATATTTT.

This clonotype was detected only a few times. The chain couples TRBV29-1 to TRBJ2-7; TRBD1 is a possible D gene (6 bases). The CDR3 runs to 18 residues. V was clipped by 1 base and J by 2 bases, with 24 bases between them. From germline, CDR1 is SQVTM and CDR2 ANQGSEA. The CDR3 region is CSVEGSQGKSGDTYEQYF. The CDR3 bases are TGCAGCGTTGAAGGGAGTCAGGGGAAATCCGGGGATACCTACGAGCAGTACTTC.

The V call is TRBV5-1, the J call TRBJ1-4; D may be TRBD1 (5 bases). This CDR3 region has 15 residues. Trimming pared 5 bases from V and 8 bases from J, leaving 19 bases between. CDR1 is SGHRS and CDR2 is YFSETQ in the germline V gene. CDR3 loop: CASSGGRGRNEKLFF. DNA of the CDR3: TGCGCCAGCAGTGGCGGACGGGGCCGAAACGAAAAACTGTTTTTT.

This clonotype occurred many times. The J gene is TRBJ2-7, the V gene TRBV7-9; D is possibly TRBD1 or TRBD2 (7 bases each). V lost 5 bases and J 6 bases, leaving 17 bases between the germline ends. The CDR3 sequence is 14 residues long. Germline assignment: CDR1 SEHNR and CDR2 FQNEAQ (reference sequence). The CDR3 DNA is TGTGCCAGCAGCACCACTGCAGGGGGGGGCGAGCAGTACTTC. This encodes CASSTTAGGGEQYF.

In this sample, this clonotype turned up a few times. The rearrangement links TRBV4-3 to TRBJ2-1, with D possibly TRBD2 on 5 matching bases. This CDR3 comprises 15 residues. Germline lookup yields CDR1 LGHNA and CDR2 YSLEER. The V end lost 0 bases, the J end lost 4 bases, and 10 bases lay between the germline ends. Written as DNA, the CDR3 is TGCGCCAGCAGCCAAGATCTGGGCGGGTACAATGAGCAGTTCTTC. This translates into CASSQDLGGYNEQFF.

This clonotype came up a few times. The chain links TRBV29-1 to TRBJ1-1, with 8 bases lining up with TRBD1. The germline V gene has CDR1 SQVTM and CDR2 ANQGSEA. This CDR3 is 11 amino acids long. The CDR3 DNA reads TGCATCGGACAGGGGAACACTGAAGCTTTCTTT. Protein product: CIGQGNTEAFF.

Here the CDR3 reads CSVVGGSTEAFF. The CDR3 DNA is TGCAGCGTGGTCGGGGGTTCGACTGAAGCTTTCTTT. This chain joins TRBV29-1 and TRBJ1-1; D possibly corresponds to TRBD1 (5 bases). The V end lost 6 bases, the J end lost 5 bases, and 13 bases lay between the germline ends. Germline V gives CDR1 SQVTM, CDR2 ANQGSEA. The CDR3 sequence is 12 residues long.